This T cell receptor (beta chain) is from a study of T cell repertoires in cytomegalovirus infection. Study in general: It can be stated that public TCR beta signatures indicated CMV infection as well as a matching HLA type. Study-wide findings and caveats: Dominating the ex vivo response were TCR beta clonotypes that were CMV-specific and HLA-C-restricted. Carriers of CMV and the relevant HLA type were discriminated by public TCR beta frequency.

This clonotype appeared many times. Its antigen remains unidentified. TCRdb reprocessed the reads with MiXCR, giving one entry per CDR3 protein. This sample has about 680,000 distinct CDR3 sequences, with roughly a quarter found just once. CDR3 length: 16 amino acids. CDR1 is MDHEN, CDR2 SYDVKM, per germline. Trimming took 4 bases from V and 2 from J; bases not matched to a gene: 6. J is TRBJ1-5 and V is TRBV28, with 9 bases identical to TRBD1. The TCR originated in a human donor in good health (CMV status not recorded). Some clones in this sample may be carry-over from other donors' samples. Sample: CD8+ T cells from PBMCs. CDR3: CASSWTGARGNQPQHF. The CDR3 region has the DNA TGTGCCAGCAGTTGGACAGGGGCCAGGGGCAATCAGCCCCAGCATTTT.